The present T cell receptor (beta chain) was sequenced within a study of T cell repertoires in cytomegalovirus infection. Study results and limitations: Dominant in the ex vivo response were TCR beta clonotypes restricted by HLA-C and specific for CMV.

CDR3 length: 14 amino acids. Trimming removed 6 bases from V and 7 bases from J, with 16 bases in between. Germline V gene sequence: CDR1 DFQATT, CDR2 SNEGSKA (reference sequence). This clonotype has more than one count but fewer than ten. Antigen unknown. TCRdb re-called the reads through MiXCR, storing one row per CDR3 protein. Here the sample spans around 490,000 distinct CDR3 sequences, roughly 29% being singletons. The genes are TRBV20-1 and TRBJ1-6, with D possibly being TRBD1 (5 bases). This TCR derives from a human donor in good health (CMV status not recorded). Some clones in this sample may be carry-over from other donors' samples. Sample: PBMCs. The CDR3 spells CSAPGAQLNSPLHF. The CDR3 coding sequence is TGCAGTGCCCCCGGGGCGCAATTGAATTCACCCCTCCACTTT.